A selection of T cell receptor beta chains follows, all from one sample in a study of T-cell memory formation after mild COVID-19. Each CDR3 protein gets one entry after TCRdb re-called the 5' RACE reads with MiXCR. The sample yields roughly 480,000 distinct CDR3 sequences, 20% to 30% seen once. The sequenced sample consisted of PBMCs or a T cell subset sorted from them (not recorded which). These receptors were collected from an adult woman who had mild COVID-19 (a few samples of this study predate the infection). Cell type and time point are not known. CDR3s include the opening cysteine and the closing phenylalanine or tryptophan. Each record gives: clone size, J gene, V gene, D gene, CDR3 DNA, CDR3 protein. D genes are given only for firm matches. Only part of the rows carry a size: once, few, many, or a class if the clone is expanded.

few	TRBJ1-2	TRBV14	-	TGTGCCAGCACACCATACGACAGGTTCTATGGCTACACCTTC	CASTPYDRFYGYTF
-	TRBJ1-1	TRBV20-1	-	TGCAGTGCTAGAGACGGAGGATTGGGCACTGAAGCTTTCTTT	CSARDGGLGTEAFF
many	TRBJ2-3	TRBV5-1	TRBD1	TGCGCCAGCAGCTCAGGGGGCGGCACAGATACGCAGTATTTT	CASSSGGGTDTQYF
few	TRBJ2-7	TRBV29-1	-	TGCAGCGGCGTCTTAGGGATGGGCTCCTACGAGCAGTACTTC	CSGVLGMGSYEQYF
few	TRBJ2-1	TRBV15	TRBD1	TGTGCCACCAGCAGAGGGTTTCAACAGGGGGAGCAGTTCTTC	CATSRGFQQGEQFF
-	TRBJ2-1	TRBV12-3/TRBV12-4	-	TGTGCCAGCAGTTTCAGTTTGACCTACAATGAGCAGTTCTTC	CASSFSLTYNEQFF
few	TRBJ2-3	TRBV27	-	TGTGCCAGCAGTACCTGGGACATAACAGATACGCAGTATTTT	CASSTWDITDTQYF
-	TRBJ1-3	TRBV4-1	TRBD1	TGCGCCAGCAGCCAACCGGACAGGGGTAGAAACACCATATATTTT	CASSQPDRGRNTIYF
-	TRBJ2-3	TRBV7-9	-	TGTGCTATTAAGGGGGAAGCCGTCACAGATACGCAGTATTTT	CAIKGEAVTDTQYF
-	TRBJ1-5	TRBV6-2/TRBV6-3	-	TGTGCCAGCAGTGCCCCCGGGACCCGCAATCAGCCCCAGCATTTT	CASSAPGTRNQPQHF
-	TRBJ2-3	TRBV11-2	TRBD2	TGTGCCAGCAGCTTAGATGGGCTAGCGGGCCAGCAGCCAGATACGCAGTATTTT	CASSLDGLAGQQPDTQYF
many	TRBJ2-1	TRBV5-6	TRBD1	TGTGCCAGCAGTCCACAGGGGTACAATGAGCAGTTCTTC	CASSPQGYNEQFF
-	TRBJ2-3	TRBV7-2	TRBD2	TGTGCCAGCAGCTTAGGGACTAGCTCGTCAGATACGCAGTATTTT	CASSLGTSSSDTQYF
few	TRBJ1-1	TRBV29-1	-	TGCAGCGTTCAGACAGCGATGAACACTGAAGCTTTCTTT	CSVQTAMNTEAFF
few	TRBJ2-5	TRBV30	TRBD2	TGTGCCTGGAGTGGGATAGCGGGAGCTCGGATTGAGACCCAGTACTTC	CAWSGIAGARIETQYF
-	TRBJ2-7	TRBV21-1	-	TGTGCCAGCAGCCGAAGGGACAGATACTACGAGCAGTACTTC	CASSRRDRYYEQYF
-	TRBJ2-1	TRBV7-2	-	TGTGCCAGCAGCCCGGGGGCCCCCTCCTACAATGAGCAGTTCTTC	CASSPGAPSYNEQFF
-	TRBJ2-7	TRBV12-3/TRBV12-4	TRBD2	TGTGCCAGCAGTTTAGGTAGCGGGAGAGGCGAGCAGTACTTC	CASSLGSGRGEQYF
-	TRBJ1-1	TRBV24-1	-	TGTGCCACCAGTGCCTCGGAGTACACTGAAGCTTTCTTT	CATSASEYTEAFF
-	TRBJ1-1	TRBV24-1	-	TGTGCCACCAGGCAAACGGAGAACACTGAAGCTTTCTTT	CATRQTENTEAFF
few	TRBJ1-5	TRBV20-1	-	TGCAGTGCTCGGACTAGCAATCAGCCCCAGCATTTT	CSARTSNQPQHF
few	TRBJ2-7	TRBV5-1	-	TGCGCCAGCAGCTCTACCTTTGAGGGCCTCTACGAGCAGTACTTC	CASSSTFEGLYEQYF
-	TRBJ1-2	TRBV30	TRBD1	TGTGCCTGGCGGACAGGGGGGAGCTATGGCTACACCTTC	CAWRTGGSYGYTF
few	TRBJ1-1	TRBV15	-	TGTGCCACCACAGGGTATGCAGGGTGGTTCTTGAACACTGAAGCTTTCTTT	CATTGYAGWFLNTEAFF
few	TRBJ2-5	TRBV19	TRBD1	TGTGCCTCCGCAGGGGGCAAAGAGACCCAGTACTTC	CASAGGKETQYF
few	TRBJ1-5	TRBV14	-	TGTGCCAGCAGCCAATCAGGGAATCAGCCCCAGCATTTT	CASSQSGNQPQHF
few	TRBJ2-5	TRBV12-3/TRBV12-4	TRBD1	TGTGCCAGCAGCTCACGGCGGACAGGGAAAGAGACCCAGTACTTC	CASSSRRTGKETQYF
-	TRBJ2-4	TRBV29-1	-	TGCAGCGTTGAAGATTGGGGTATGGACATTCAGTACTTC	CSVEDWGMDIQYF
-	TRBJ2-7	TRBV7-6	-	TGTGCCAGCAGCTTATCTCGTGTCAGGAGGTCGGAGGAGCAGTACTTC	CASSLSRVRRSEEQYF
few	TRBJ2-1	TRBV15	-	TGTGCCACCAGCAGAGCCAGGCTTAATGAGCAGTTCTTC	CATSRARLNEQFF
-	TRBJ1-1	TRBV19	-	TGTGCCAGTAAGACTGGAGGCACTGAAGCTTTCTTT	CASKTGGTEAFF
-	TRBJ2-2	TRBV7-8	-	TGTGCCAGCAGTTTTCTCGGCTTTTTGAACACCGGGGAGCTGTTTTTT	CASSFLGFLNTGELFF
-	TRBJ2-3	TRBV23-1	TRBD2	TGCGCCAGCAGTCAAGGGCCCCGGGGGGGGAGCACAGATACGCAGTATTTT	CASSQGPRGGSTDTQYF
few	TRBJ2-2	TRBV5-1	-	TGCGCCAGCAGAGCCGGGTCCGGAGGCGGGGAGCTGTTTTTT	CASRAGSGGGELFF
-	TRBJ2-1	TRBV2	-	TGTGCCATCCCCCCGTCGGGTGTTTTTCCTAATGAGCAGTTCTTC	CAIPPSGVFPNEQFF
-	TRBJ1-1	TRBV29-1	-	TGCAGCGTTGAGTATGGCAGTTTAAGTTCTGAAGCTTTCTTT	CSVEYGSLSSEAFF
once	TRBJ2-2	TRBV4-1	-	TGCGCCAGCAGCACGGGACGGACCTCCCTCGGGGAGCTGTTTTTT	CASSTGRTSLGELFF
-	TRBJ2-7	TRBV5-6	TRBD1	TGTGCCAGCAGCGCCGGACAGGTTTGGTACGAGCAGTACTTC	CASSAGQVWYEQYF
few	TRBJ2-5	TRBV2	-	TGTGCCAGCAGTGAAGGATCGGTATTTCAGGGGAGTCAAGAGACCCAGTACTTC	CASSEGSVFQGSQETQYF
many	TRBJ1-4	TRBV5-5	-	TGTGCCAGCAGCTTTCTCAATGAAAAACTGTTTTTT	CASSFLNEKLFF
-	TRBJ2-7	TRBV20-1	TRBD1	TGCAGTGCTAGGGGACAGAACTACGAGCAGTACTTC	CSARGQNYEQYF
many	TRBJ2-7	TRBV15	-	TGTGCCACCAGCAGATTAACGGACGGCGCCGAGCAGTACTTC	CATSRLTDGAEQYF
few	TRBJ2-1	TRBV5-5	-	TGTGCCAGCAGCTTGGAGGGGTCGGGCAATGAGCAGTTCTTC	CASSLEGSGNEQFF
-	TRBJ2-7	TRBV7-2	-	TGTGCCAGCAGCTTGATCCGGGACACCTACGAGCAGTACTTC	CASSLIRDTYEQYF
-	TRBJ2-3	TRBV11-2	-	TGTGCCAGCAGCCAACTCGTAGCGTTTAGCACAGATACGCAGTATTTT	CASSQLVAFSTDTQYF
-	TRBJ1-6	TRBV7-2	TRBD1	TGTGCCAGCAGTCCTAGACAGGGCCTTAGTTCACCCATCCACTTT	CASSPRQGLSSPIHF
few	TRBJ1-5	TRBV4-1	-	TGCGCCAGCAGCCAAGAATTATATAGCAATCAGCCCCAGCATTTT	CASSQELYSNQPQHF
many	TRBJ2-7	TRBV7-2	TRBD2	TGTGCCAGCAGCTCCTCCCGGCTAGCGGTCTACGAGCAGTACTTC	CASSSSRLAVYEQYF
-	TRBJ2-7	TRBV15	TRBD1	TGTGCCACCAGCAGAGATGGGACAGGTCGTTCCTACGAGCAGTACTTC	CATSRDGTGRSYEQYF
-	TRBJ2-6	TRBV6-2/TRBV6-3	-	TGTGCCAGCGAAGTTGCTGGGGCCAACGTCCTGACTTTC	CASEVAGANVLTF
-	TRBJ1-1	TRBV5-1	-	TGCGCCAGCAGCTTGGACGGAAGCACAAACACTGAAGCTTTCTTT	CASSLDGSTNTEAFF
-	TRBJ2-7	TRBV15	-	TGTGCCACCAGCAGAGACTCCCACAGCGAGCAGTACTTC	CATSRDSHSEQYF